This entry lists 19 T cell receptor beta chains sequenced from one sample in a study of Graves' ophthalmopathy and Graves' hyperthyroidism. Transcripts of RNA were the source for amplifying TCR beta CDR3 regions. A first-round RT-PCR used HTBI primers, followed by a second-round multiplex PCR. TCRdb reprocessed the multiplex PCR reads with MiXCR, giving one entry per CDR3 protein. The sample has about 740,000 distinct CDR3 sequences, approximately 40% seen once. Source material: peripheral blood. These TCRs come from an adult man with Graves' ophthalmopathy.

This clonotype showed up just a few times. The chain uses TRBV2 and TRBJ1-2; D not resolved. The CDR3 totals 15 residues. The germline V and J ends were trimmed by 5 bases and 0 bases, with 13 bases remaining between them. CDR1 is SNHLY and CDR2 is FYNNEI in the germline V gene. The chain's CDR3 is CASSLEQRTNYGYTF. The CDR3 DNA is TGTGCCAGCAGTTTAGAACAGAGAACTAACTATGGCTACACCTTC. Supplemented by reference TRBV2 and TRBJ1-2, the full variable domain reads EPEVTQTPSHQVTQMGQEVILRCVPISNHLYFYWYRQILGQKVEFLVSFYNNEISEKSEIFDDQFSVERPDGSNFTLKIRSTKLEDSAMYFCASSLEQRTNYGYTFGSGTRLTVV.

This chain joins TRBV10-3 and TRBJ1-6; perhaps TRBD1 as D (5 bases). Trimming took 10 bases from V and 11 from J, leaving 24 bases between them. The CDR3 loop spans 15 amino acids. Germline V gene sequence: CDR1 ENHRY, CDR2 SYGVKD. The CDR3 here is CASQPAGTERPPLHF. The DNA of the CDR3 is TGTGCCAGCCAGCCTGCCGGGACGGAACGTCCACCCCTCCACTTT.

Here the CDR3 reads CSATNRAGGYNSPLHF. The DNA for the CDR3 is TGCAGTGCTACCAATCGGGCAGGGGGTTATAATTCACCCCTCCACTTT. The V gene is TRBV20-1, the J gene TRBJ1-6, with 7 nucleotides matching TRBD1. The CDR3 extends over 16 amino acids. V shed 4 bases and J 4 bases; nucleotides not matched to a gene: 10. The germline V gene has CDR1 DFQATT and CDR2 SNEGSKA (reference sequence).

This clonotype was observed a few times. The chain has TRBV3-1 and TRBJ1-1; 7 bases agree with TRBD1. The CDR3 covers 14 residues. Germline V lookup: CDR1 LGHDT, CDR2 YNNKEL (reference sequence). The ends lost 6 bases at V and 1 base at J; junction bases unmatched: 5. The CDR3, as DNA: TGTGCCAGCAGAGAGGGACAGCCGAACACTGAAGCTTTCTTT. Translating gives CASREGQPNTEAFF.

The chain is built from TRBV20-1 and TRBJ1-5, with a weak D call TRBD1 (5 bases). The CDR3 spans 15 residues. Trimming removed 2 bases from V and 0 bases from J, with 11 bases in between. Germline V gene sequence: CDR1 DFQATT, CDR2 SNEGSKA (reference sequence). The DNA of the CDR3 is TGCAGTGCTAGAAGGACACCCTATAGCAATCAGCCCCAGCATTTT. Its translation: CSARRTPYSNQPQHF.

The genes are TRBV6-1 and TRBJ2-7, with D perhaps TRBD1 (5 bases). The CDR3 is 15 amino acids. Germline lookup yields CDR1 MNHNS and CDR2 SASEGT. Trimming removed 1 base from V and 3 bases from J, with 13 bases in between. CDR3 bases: TGTGCCAGCAGTGAAGATTTCTCCCAGGGCTACGAGCAGTACTTC. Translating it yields CASSEDFSQGYEQYF.

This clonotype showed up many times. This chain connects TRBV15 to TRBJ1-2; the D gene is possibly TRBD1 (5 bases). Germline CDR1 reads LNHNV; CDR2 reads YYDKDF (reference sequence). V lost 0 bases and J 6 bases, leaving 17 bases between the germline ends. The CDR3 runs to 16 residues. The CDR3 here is CATSRDRWGQVNGYTF. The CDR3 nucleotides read TGTGCCACCAGCAGAGATCGCTGGGGCCAGGTCAATGGCTACACCTTC.

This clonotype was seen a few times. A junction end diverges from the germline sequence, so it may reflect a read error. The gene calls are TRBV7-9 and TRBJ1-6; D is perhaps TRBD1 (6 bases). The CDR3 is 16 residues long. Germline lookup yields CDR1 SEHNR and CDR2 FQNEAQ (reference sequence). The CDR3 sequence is CANSQEWTDFNSPLHF. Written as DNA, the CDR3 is TGTGCCAACAGCCAAGAGTGGACAGATTTCAATTCACCCCTCCACTTT.

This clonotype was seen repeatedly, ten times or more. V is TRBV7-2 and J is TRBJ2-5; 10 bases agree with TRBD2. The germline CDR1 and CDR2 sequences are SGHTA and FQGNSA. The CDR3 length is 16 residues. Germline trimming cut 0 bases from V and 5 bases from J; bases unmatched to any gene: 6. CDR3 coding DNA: TGTGCCAGCAGCTTAGCGAGCCTAGCGGGAGACGAGACCCAGTACTTC. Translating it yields CASSLASLAGDETQYF.

DNA for the CDR3: TGTGCCAGCAGTTACTCAGGGTCAGGGTATGGCTACACCTTC. This sequence encodes CASSYSGSGYGYTF. The chain uses TRBV25-1 and TRBJ1-2; a weak D match, TRBD1 (5 bases). The germline gives CDR1 MGHDK, CDR2 SYGVNS. Deletions cut 5 bases from V and 5 bases from J, with 15 bases between. The CDR3 totals 14 residues.

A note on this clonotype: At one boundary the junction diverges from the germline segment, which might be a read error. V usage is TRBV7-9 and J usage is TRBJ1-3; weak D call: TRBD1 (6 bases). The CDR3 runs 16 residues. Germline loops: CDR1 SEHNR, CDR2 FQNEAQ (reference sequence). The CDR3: CASSRDRSSSGDTIYF. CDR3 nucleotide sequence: TGTGCCAGCAGCCGAGACAGGTCGAGCTCTGGAGACACCATATATTTT.

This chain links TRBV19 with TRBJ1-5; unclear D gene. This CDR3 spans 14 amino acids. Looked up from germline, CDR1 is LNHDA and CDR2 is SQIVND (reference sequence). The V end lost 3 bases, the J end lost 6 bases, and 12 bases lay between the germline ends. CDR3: CASSMWALGQPQHF. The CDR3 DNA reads TGTGCCAGTAGTATGTGGGCACTTGGTCAGCCCCAGCATTTT.

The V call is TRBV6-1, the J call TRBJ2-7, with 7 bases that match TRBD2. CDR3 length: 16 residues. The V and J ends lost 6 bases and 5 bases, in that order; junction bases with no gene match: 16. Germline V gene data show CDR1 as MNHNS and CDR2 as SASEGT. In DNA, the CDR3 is TGTGCCAGCAGGGCAGCTTACTCAGCGGGGACTGACGAGCAGTACTTC. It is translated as CASRAAYSAGTDEQYF.

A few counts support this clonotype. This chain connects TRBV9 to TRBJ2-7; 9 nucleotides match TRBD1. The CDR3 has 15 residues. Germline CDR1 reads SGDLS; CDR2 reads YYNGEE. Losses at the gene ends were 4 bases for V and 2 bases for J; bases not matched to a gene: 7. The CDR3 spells CASSLPGQGPYEQYF. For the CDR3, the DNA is TGTGCCAGCAGCCTACCGGGACAGGGACCCTACGAGCAGTACTTC. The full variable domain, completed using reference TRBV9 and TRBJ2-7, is DSGVTQTPKHLITATGQRVTLRCSPRSGDLSVYWYQQSLDQGLQFLIQYYNGEERAKGNILERFSAQQFPDLHSELNLSSLELGDSALYFCASSLPGQGPYEQYFGPGTRLTVT.

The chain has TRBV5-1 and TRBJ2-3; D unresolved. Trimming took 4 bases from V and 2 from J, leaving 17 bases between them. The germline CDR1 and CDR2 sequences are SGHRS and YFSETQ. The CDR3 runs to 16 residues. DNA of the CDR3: TGCGCCAGCAGCACCTACGGACGGCGAGACACAGATACGCAGTATTTT. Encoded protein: CASSTYGRRDTDTQYF.

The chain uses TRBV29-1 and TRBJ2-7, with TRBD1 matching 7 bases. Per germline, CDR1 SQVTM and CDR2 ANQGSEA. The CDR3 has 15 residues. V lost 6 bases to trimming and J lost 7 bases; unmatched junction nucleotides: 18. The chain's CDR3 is CSVTSPDRRTGEQYF. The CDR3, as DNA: TGCAGCGTGACATCTCCGGACAGGAGAACCGGGGAGCAGTACTTC.

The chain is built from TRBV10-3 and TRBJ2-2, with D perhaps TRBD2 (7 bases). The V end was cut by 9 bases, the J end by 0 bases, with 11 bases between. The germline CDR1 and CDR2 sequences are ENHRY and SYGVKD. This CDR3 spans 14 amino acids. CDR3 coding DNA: TGTGCCATGAGGGGGGGGGCGAACACCGGGGAGCTGTTTTTT. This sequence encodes CAMRGGANTGELFF.

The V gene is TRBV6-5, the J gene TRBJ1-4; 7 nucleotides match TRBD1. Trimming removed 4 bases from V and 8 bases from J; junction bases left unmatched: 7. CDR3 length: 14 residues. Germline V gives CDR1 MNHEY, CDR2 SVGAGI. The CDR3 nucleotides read TGTGCCAGCAGTTCCGGGACAGCCTTCGAAAAACTGTTTTTT. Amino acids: CASSSGTAFEKLFF.

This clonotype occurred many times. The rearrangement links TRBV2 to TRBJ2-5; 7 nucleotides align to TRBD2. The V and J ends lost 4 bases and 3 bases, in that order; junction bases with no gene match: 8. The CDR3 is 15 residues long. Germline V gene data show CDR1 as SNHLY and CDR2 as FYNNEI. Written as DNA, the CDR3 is TGTGCCAGCAGTGTTGGCGGGCTAGCGGAAGAGACCCAGTACTTC. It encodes CASSVGGLAEETQYF.